This T cell receptor beta chain was sequenced for a study of graft-versus-host responses after intestinal transplantation (dated by TCRdb to the early 2020s). Broadly, across the study: Multivisceral, liver-intestinal, or isolated intestinal transplants were received by the recipients. A peak of at least 4% donor T cells among recipient peripheral blood mononuclear cells was the definition used for donor T cell macrochimerism. Alloreactive clones were identified by sequencing pre-transplant mixed lymphocyte reaction products and comparing these products with unstimulated pre-transplant donor and recipient T cells. The cohort enrolled about two dozen intestinal transplant recipients, one of whom was a retransplant, and a few patients without pretransplant specimens were excluded. Every recipient was given anti-thymocyte globulin induction, followed by approximately 3 years of maintenance tacrolimus and steroids. Samples from a few later patients were sequenced in-house on an Illumina MiSeq with MiXCR processing rather than by the commercial service. Bulk TCR-beta CDR3 sequencing was used to track graft-versus-host and host-versus-graft alloreactive T cell clones in the graft, circulation and bone marrow after intestinal transplantation.

Bone marrow was aspirated after transplant from the posterior iliac crest or another site chosen by the physician. Remarks on this clone: The specificity of this receptor is unknown. No much larger clone is present one base from it, and per-base qualities are unavailable.

The library came from the immunoSEQ multiplex PCR assay. For most patients, high-throughput TCR-beta CDR3 sequencing of genomic DNA was performed by Adaptive Biotechnologies. The published analysis was carried out like this. Adaptive's ImmunoSEQ software was the source of the TCR sequencing data for 15 to 20 patients, while a few other patients were processed with MiXCR and VDJtools. CDR3 nucleotide sequences shared between donor and recipient were removed because their origin could not be assigned. Alloreactive clones required at least 2-fold expansion over unstimulated cells and minimum CFSE-low frequency of 0.002% (template counts) or 0.001% (read counts). Clones detected in sequenced pre-transplant spleen, lymph node, or MLR CFSE-low populations of the donor or recipient were defined as mappable. Cumulative frequency of alloreactive clones was calculated as a percentage of all sequences weighted by copy number. The source is immuneACCESS, and TCRdb retained only in-frame sequences with V and J called. Part of the clones is not carried over; for the studies checked, unresolved V genes explain less than half of this, and the remainder is unexplained. The DNA was the basis for D and trimming; V, J and clone size are from that table. The sample table records roughly 14,000 clones; roughly 86% of these occur just once. The ten largest clonotypes hold 6% to 8.5% of the sample.

V gives up 10 bases and J gives up 2 bases, and the segment between their germline ends measures 15 bases. Inclusive of the bounding cysteine and phenylalanine, the CDR3 is 14 residues long. Only CDR3 DNA is held: 42 bases, read in frame from base 1. CDR1 and CDR2, looked up from the germline V gene (reference sequence), are LNHDA and SQIVND. General conclusions and limits of the study: Conclusions were limited by the relatively low number and heterogeneity of intestinal transplant patients. GvH clones were found in recipient bone marrow, and some of the GvH clones appeared earlier in ileal mucosa or blood, which is consistent with an intestinal mucosal origin. Early after transplant, peak levels of circulating GvH clones were associated with declines in HvG clones. Patients with donor T cell macrochimerism had high GvH to HvG T cell clonal ratios in their allografts.

Recombination joined TRBV19 with TRBJ1-5, with no confident D gene call. This TCR came from a human patient who received an intestinal transplant, so some T cells may come from the graft donor. The sequences come from bone marrow, collected approximately 130 days after intestinal transplantation. CDR3 region: CAIVVGKGNQPQHF. The nucleotide sequence is TGTGCCATAGTTGTAGGGAAGGGCAATCAGCCCCAGCATTTT.